This T cell receptor beta chain was profiled in a study of T cells in Graves' hyperthyroidism and ophthalmopathy. CDR1 MNHEY and CDR2 SVGAGI come from the germline V gene. CDR3 size: 14 residues. V lost 0 bases and J 8 bases, leaving 11 bases between the germline ends. Diagnoses were established using clinical symptoms, serum thyroxine and TRAb, thyroid ultrasound and orbital computed tomography. The TCR beta CDR3 regions underwent amplification using RNA transcripts as the source. The HTBI primer set drove a first-round RT-PCR of the TCR CDR3. TCRdb reprocessed the multiplex PCR reads with MiXCR, giving one entry per CDR3 protein. The repertoire holds roughly 260,000 distinct CDR3 sequences, with less than 15% as singletons. Regarding the study as a whole: In simple terms, a model built on 13 V-J features told ophthalmopathy apart from stable hyperthyroidism. Blood also held most thyroid clonotypes expanded beyond 0.001.

This clonotype has ten or more counts. Its antigen is unknown. The clonotype originates from a woman aged 40 to 49 with Graves' hyperthyroidism that later progressed to Graves' ophthalmopathy. V and J are TRBV6-5 and TRBJ2-1; maybe TRBD2 (5 bases). Sequencing input: blood. CDR3 sequence: CASSYSRGNHEQFF. The CDR3 nucleotides read TGTGCCAGCAGTTACTCGAGAGGGAATCATGAGCAGTTCTTC.